This is a list of T cell receptor beta chains from one sample in a study of EBV T-cell therapy then PD-1 blockade in nasopharyngeal carcinoma. TCRdb's copy holds only in-frame clones and misses some; the assay was immunoSEQ multiplex PCR. This table holds 15,000 to 20,000 clones, roughly 84% found once. No antigen has been identified for these receptors. The sequencing here drew on CD8+ T cells from blood, taken at day 0 from a patient whose treatment included autologous EBV-specific T cells and nivolumab. The receptors stem from a man between 35 and 55 years old with nasopharyngeal carcinoma. Both conserved end residues are trimmed from each CDR3. D genes are given only for firm matches.

V	D	J	length	CDR3
TRBV27	NA	TRBJ2-5	10	ASSHPRETQY
TRBV9	NA	TRBJ2-5	12	ASSVGTRGETQY
TRBV5-4	NA	TRBJ1-2	15	ASRPRDMEGPNYGYT
TRBV2	TRBD1	TRBJ2-7	14	ARAPGRDRLPYEQY
TRBV7-9	NA	TRBJ1-1	11	ASSLGRGVEAF
TRBV4-3	TRBD1	TRBJ1-2	13	ASSQDSGTVNGYT
TRBV13	NA	TRBJ1-3	14	ASSLGTGFSGNTIY
TRBV4-1	TRBD1	TRBJ2-7	16	ASSPKSPHWGQPYEQY
TRBV7-9	NA	TRBJ2-7	11	ASSLGPQGEQY
TRBV9	TRBD1	TRBJ2-7	12	ASSAPGQGYEQY
TRBV7-7	NA	TRBJ2-2	15	ASSLRTVGPNTGELF
TRBV5-5	NA	TRBJ2-7	13	ASSSQGRWDYEQY
TRBV4-3	NA	TRBJ1-5	12	ASSQERSNQPQH
TRBV19	NA	TRBJ2-5	12	ASSILGTRETQY
TRBV21-1	NA	TRBJ2-2	13	ASTWDRGSAGELF
TRBV20-1	NA	TRBJ1-2	7	SALDGYT
TRBV12-3/TRBV12-4	NA	TRBJ2-1	9	ASVTRAEQF
TRBV27	NA	TRBJ1-5	12	ASSLQQGTQPQH
TRBV14	NA	TRBJ2-1	10	ASSQGNNEQF
TRBV6-1	NA	TRBJ1-1	12	ASSDRQMNTEAF
TRBV27	NA	TRBJ2-2	10	ASSPYAGELF
TRBV27	NA	TRBJ1-1	13	ASSWSGSGNTEAF
TRBV6-4	TRBD1	TRBJ2-1	14	ASSHLAGQGYNEQF
TRBV27	NA	TRBJ2-7	12	ASSSRTDRYEQY
TRBV27	NA	TRBJ1-6	10	ANSSYNSPLH
TRBV13	TRBD2	TRBJ2-7	12	ASSLLAGGAEQY
TRBV10-3	TRBD1	TRBJ2-7	13	AISEGPTGGYEQY
TRBV2	NA	TRBJ1-1	10	ASSEVISEAF
TRBV3-1/TRBV3-2	TRBD1	TRBJ2-1	14	ASSQATTGAYNEQF
TRBV6-6	NA	TRBJ2-1	12	ASAGASSYNEQF
TRBV10-3	NA	TRBJ2-3	13	AISDAGGGTDTQY
TRBV7-6	NA	TRBJ2-1	11	ASSLRAHNEQF
TRBV7-9	NA	TRBJ2-5	12	ASSFEGHQETQY
TRBV11-1	NA	TRBJ1-2	10	ASSLESYGYT
TRBV6-5	NA	TRBJ2-7	13	ASTPMPMALGEQY
TRBV6-2/TRBV6-3	NA	TRBJ2-7	14	ASSYNRDPRYGEQY
TRBV9	NA	TRBJ2-3	13	ASSVRTSSTDTQY
TRBV20-1	TRBD1	TRBJ2-7	13	SASLGDRGRYEQY
TRBV6-6	NA	TRBJ1-3	12	ASTTAEAGNTIY
TRBV9	TRBD1	TRBJ1-1	12	ASSVGRGQTEAF
TRBV27	NA	TRBJ2-5	11	ASSLQFQETQY
TRBV6-5	NA	TRBJ2-3	10	ASGGSTDTQY
TRBV27	NA	TRBJ2-7	13	ASSHRFQGGYEQY
TRBV24-1	NA	TRBJ2-1	16	ATSDLQWGDGSYNEQF
TRBV6-2/TRBV6-3	NA	TRBJ2-3	12	ASSGGGTTDTQY
TRBV6-4	NA	TRBJ2-3	14	ASSEYIGTPTDTQY
TRBV7-3	NA	TRBJ1-2	15	ASSLGPRGRQGNGYT
TRBV4-3	TRBD1	TRBJ2-7	12	ASSHGDSSYEQY
TRBV7-9	NA	TRBJ2-5	9	ASTEGGTQY
TRBV6-4	NA	TRBJ2-3	13	ASSDGGLGTDTQY
TRBV7-2	TRBD1	TRBJ2-4	13	ASSLPGQVTNIQY
TRBV29-1	NA	TRBJ2-3	11	SVWRPRADTQY
TRBV19	NA	TRBJ2-1	13	ASSWDGGSYNEQF